This TCR beta chain was sequenced during a study of early T cells in non-severe SARS-CoV-2 infection. Overall study context: Bulk RNA isolated from unsorted whole blood underwent sequencing; chains were not paired.

Germline loops: CDR1 SGHRS, CDR2 YFSETQ. Between the trimmed V and J ends, which lost 0 bases and 9 bases, there was a span of 17 bases. The CDR3 is 15 amino acids. Unique molecular identifiers tagged individual cDNA molecules. MiXCR, run by TCRdb on the 5' RACE reads, gives a single entry per CDR3 protein. The repertoire includes 15,000 to 20,000 distinct CDR3 sequences, about 5.4% of them detected once, and 6% to 7% sits in the top ten. This clonotype was counted many times. This clonotype originated in an adult who was a healthcare worker with PCR-confirmed SARS-CoV-2 infection or an uninfected control (not recorded which). The chain combines TRBV5-1 with TRBJ2-3; no firm D call. The sequences come from whole blood, collected at baseline. CDR3 in DNA: TGCGCCAGCAGCTTGGGCGGATCGAACGCTGGAACGCAGTATTTT. Translated: CASSLGGSNAGTQYF.